This is a list of T cell receptor beta chains from one sample in a study of T cell repertoires in cytomegalovirus infection. No antigen is known for these receptors. TCRdb re-derived calls from the reads in MiXCR, one entry per CDR3 protein. This table has about 310,000 distinct CDR3 sequences, around a quarter appearing once. The sample here was cultured PBMCs, taken from culture after CMV antigen stimulation. The origin of the receptors is a human donor in good health (CMV status not recorded). Some clones in this sample may be carry-over from other donors' samples. The CDR3 runs from the conserved cysteine through the conserved F or W. A D gene is named only where the DNA matches it firmly. Only some rows state a clone size, as once, few, many or a class for expanded clones.

D	V	J	size	DNA	CDR3
TRBD1	TRBV5-6	TRBJ1-2	-	TGTGCCAGCAGCGATCGACAGGGAGCTAACTATGGCTACACCTTC	CASSDRQGANYGYTF
TRBD2	TRBV6-6	TRBJ2-3	-	TGTGCCAGCAGTCCGGGACTAGCAGCTACAGATACGCAGTATTTT	CASSPGLAATDTQYF
TRBD2	TRBV29-1	TRBJ2-5	-	TGCAGCGTTAATCGGGGGGTTGGGGAGACCCAGTACTTC	CSVNRGVGETQYF
TRBD2	TRBV5-4	TRBJ2-1	-	TGTGCCAGCAGCTTTTTACTAGCGGGAGCTCGTAATGAGCAGTTCTTC	CASSFLLAGARNEQFF
TRBD1	TRBV7-6	TRBJ1-1	-	TGTGCCAGCAGCGCCACAGGGGCAGAAGCTTTCTTT	CASSATGAEAFF
-	TRBV11-3	TRBJ2-1	few	TGTGCCAGCAGCATTAGGACGGTTTATGAGCAGTTCTTC	CASSIRTVYEQFF
-	TRBV10-3	TRBJ1-3	many	TGTGCCATCAGTGAGGAGGACAGCCGCTCTGGAAACACCATATATTTT	CAISEEDSRSGNTIYF
TRBD1	TRBV15	TRBJ1-4	-	TGTGCCACCAGGGACAGGGTGTCTGAAAAACTGTTTTTT	CATRDRVSEKLFF
-	TRBV20-1	TRBJ1-5	-	TGCAGTGCTAGCCACGGGAGTGTGGGTCAGCCCCAGCATTTT	CSASHGSVGQPQHF
-	TRBV7-8	TRBJ1-2	-	TGTGCCAGCAGCTTACCGACAGGACCTGGCTACACCTTC	CASSLPTGPGYTF
-	TRBV20-1	TRBJ1-1	few	TGCAGTGCTAGACTGACAGGGAACACTGAAGCTTTCTTT	CSARLTGNTEAFF
-	TRBV6-6	TRBJ1-2	-	TGTGCCAGCACCGGAGCGAGCATGGTATATGGCTACACCTTC	CASTGASMVYGYTF
-	TRBV15	TRBJ1-4	-	TGTGCCACCAGCAGAGATGGGGGGGTAGAAGAAAAACTGTTTTTT	CATSRDGGVEEKLFF
-	TRBV7-2	TRBJ2-1	many	TGTGCCAGCAGCCCATTTAGTCGCAATGAGCAGTTCTTC	CASSPFSRNEQFF
TRBD1	TRBV2	TRBJ2-1	many	TGTGCCAGCAGGGGACAGACCGCCTACAATGAGCAGTTCTTC	CASRGQTAYNEQFF
-	TRBV5-1	TRBJ2-1	few	TGCGCCAGCAGCTTTGGTAGGCAAAGTGAGCAGTTCTTC	CASSFGRQSEQFF
TRBD1	TRBV7-8	TRBJ2-5	few	TGTGCCAGCAGCTCCCAGACAACAGGGGAGGAGACCCAGTACTTC	CASSSQTTGEETQYF
-	TRBV19	TRBJ2-2	-	TGTGCCAGTATGGTACAGGGAGGCACCGGGGAGCTGTTTTTT	CASMVQGGTGELFF
-	TRBV7-9	TRBJ1-4	-	TGTGCCAGCAGCTCCTCGACGGAGCGTAATGAAAAACTGTTTTTT	CASSSSTERNEKLFF
-	TRBV29-1	TRBJ1-1	many	TGCAGCGTTGATGTGGGCCGTTATTACACTGAAGCTTTCTTT	CSVDVGRYYTEAFF
-	TRBV29-1	TRBJ2-1	-	TGCAGCGTTGCTGCGCCTAATGAGCAGTTCTTC	CSVAAPNEQFF
-	TRBV7-2	TRBJ1-6	-	TGTGCCAGCAGCTTAGCGTACAGGAATTCACCCCTCCACTTT	CASSLAYRNSPLHF
-	TRBV6-5	TRBJ2-1	few	TGTGCCAGCAGTTACTCGGTGTCAGGGGAGGGTGAGCAGTTCTTC	CASSYSVSGEGEQFF
-	TRBV5-1	TRBJ2-2	-	TGCGCCAGCAGCTTCCCGGCCGGAGTTAGGTCCGGGGAGCTGTTTTTT	CASSFPAGVRSGELFF
-	TRBV27	TRBJ2-2	-	TGTGCCAGCAGTTTAGAACAAATCACCGGGGAGCTGTTTTTT	CASSLEQITGELFF
TRBD2	TRBV7-8	TRBJ2-1	many	TGTGCCAGCAGCTCCCCGGGACTAGCGGGAGACGAAAATGAGCAGTTCTTC	CASSSPGLAGDENEQFF
-	TRBV6-5	TRBJ2-1	few	TGTGCCAGCAGTTACCTGTCCTCCGATGAGCAGTTCTTC	CASSYLSSDEQFF
TRBD2	TRBV20-1	TRBJ2-7	-	TGCAGTGCACCCGGGACTAGAACGGAGGAGCAGTACTTC	CSAPGTRTEEQYF
-	TRBV7-9	TRBJ2-3	many	TGTGCCAGCAGCTGGGGGCAGGACCCCACAGATACGCAGTATTTT	CASSWGQDPTDTQYF
TRBD2	TRBV28	TRBJ2-1	-	TGTGCCAGCATTGCGGGACTAGCGGGAGGGCCGAACTACAATGTGCAGTTCTTC	CASIAGLAGGPNYNVQFF
-	TRBV7-2	TRBJ1-1	many	TGTGCCAGCAGCTTAGAATTTGCGGCGGGGACTGAAGCTTTCTTT	CASSLEFAAGTEAFF
-	TRBV19	TRBJ1-5	-	TGTGCCAGTAGTACCACCTACAAGAGCAATCAGCCCCAGCATTTT	CASSTTYKSNQPQHF
TRBD1	TRBV19	TRBJ1-1	-	TGTGCCAGTAGTAGAGGGGACAGCTACTTGAACACTGAAGCTTTCTTT	CASSRGDSYLNTEAFF
TRBD1	TRBV6-2/TRBV6-3	TRBJ1-1	-	TGTGCCAGCAGCCAGGACAGGGGGAAAGCTTTCTTT	CASSQDRGKAFF
-	TRBV7-8	TRBJ1-1	-	TGTGCCAGCACCCGGACAGTTCAACCTGAAGCTTTCTTT	CASTRTVQPEAFF
TRBD1	TRBV20-1	TRBJ2-7	-	TGCAGTGCTAATCTACGACCGGGACAGGGGGCGAGAGGCGCCTACGAGCAGTACTTC	CSANLRPGQGARGAYEQYF
TRBD2	TRBV7-6	TRBJ2-3	-	TGTGCCAGCAGCAGAGGACTAGCGGGAGGTGCTAGCATAGATACGCAGTATTTT	CASSRGLAGGASIDTQYF
-	TRBV27	TRBJ1-1	many	TGTGCCAGCAGTTTAACCGGGGCAGACACTGAAGCTTTCTTT	CASSLTGADTEAFF
-	TRBV19	TRBJ2-7	-	TGTGCCAGTAGTACCCCCGGGACGGACCACTACGAGCAGTACTTC	CASSTPGTDHYEQYF
-	TRBV6-5	TRBJ2-5	-	TGTGCCAGCAGTTACTTTGGGGGCGTCCATGAGACCCAGTACTTC	CASSYFGGVHETQYF
TRBD1	TRBV10-3	TRBJ1-5	-	TGTGCCATCAGTGAGACCGGGACAGGCCTTAATAGCAATCAGCCCCAGCATTTT	CAISETGTGLNSNQPQHF
-	TRBV11-3	TRBJ2-1	few	TGTGCCAGCAGGTCCACGTACGGTGAGCAGTTCTTC	CASRSTYGEQFF
TRBD2	TRBV7-8	TRBJ2-7	many	TGTGCCAGCAGCGAACGGACTAGCGGGGCCTACGAGCAGTACTTC	CASSERTSGAYEQYF
-	TRBV12-3/TRBV12-4	TRBJ2-5	few	TGTGCCAGCAGACAGGGAGAGACCCAGTACTTC	CASRQGETQYF
TRBD1	TRBV12-3/TRBV12-4	TRBJ1-4	many	TGTGCCAGCAGTCCAGGACAGGGTCCCACCAATGAAAAACTGTTTTTT	CASSPGQGPTNEKLFF
TRBD1	TRBV7-2	TRBJ1-1	many	TGTGCCAGCAGCCGCGGACAGGGGAGCACTGAAGCTTTCTTT	CASSRGQGSTEAFF
TRBD1	TRBV28	TRBJ1-5	-	TGTGCCAGCAGCTACGGCCCCCGGGACAGGGGGCTTCGGAATCAGCCCCAGCATTTT	CASSYGPRDRGLRNQPQHF
TRBD2	TRBV6-2/TRBV6-3	TRBJ2-4	-	TGTGCCAGCAGTCTGCTCGGACTAGCGCTAGCCAAAAACATTCAGTACTTC	CASSLLGLALAKNIQYF
-	TRBV7-8	TRBJ2-7	many	TGTGCCAGCAGCCCTACAGGGACCTACGAGCAGTACTTC	CASSPTGTYEQYF
TRBD1	TRBV12-3/TRBV12-4	TRBJ2-4	-	TGTGCCAGCAGTCAGGGGACAGGGTCTGAAAAACTAGCCAAAAACATTCAGTACTTC	CASSQGTGSEKLAKNIQYF
-	TRBV12-5	TRBJ2-3	few	TGTGCTAGTGGTTGGGGTGGCGCAGATACGCAGTATTTT	CASGWGGADTQYF
-	TRBV6-2/TRBV6-3	TRBJ1-2	-	TGTGCCAGCAGTACCTGGGACACTTTACATGGCTACACCTTC	CASSTWDTLHGYTF
-	TRBV18	TRBJ1-5	many	TGTGCCAGCAGCCCGGGCGAGAATCAGCCCCAGCATTTT	CASSPGENQPQHF
TRBD2	TRBV2	TRBJ2-7	-	TGTGCCAGCAGCCTGGGAGCGGGACCAACGGGGGAGCAGTACTTC	CASSLGAGPTGEQYF
-	TRBV12-3/TRBV12-4	TRBJ2-2	-	TGTGCCAGCAGGACGACCGGGGAGCTGTTTTTT	CASRTTGELFF
-	TRBV12-3/TRBV12-4	TRBJ1-2	-	TGTGCCAGCAAACGGACCCCTTCGGGCGGCTACACCTTC	CASKRTPSGGYTF
-	TRBV18	TRBJ1-1	-	TGTGCCAGCTCCCACGATAGGTGGGGGCTGGACACTGAAGCTTTCTTT	CASSHDRWGLDTEAFF